Each of the 6 T cell receptor beta chains below was sequenced from the same sample in a study of cytomegalovirus exposure and HLA in healthy donors. 60 Vbeta and 13 Jbeta primers were used in PCR. Assay used: immunoSEQ multiplex PCR; TCRdb lists only in-frame clones, some missing. The data hold 60,000 to 70,000 clones, with almost 70% observed a single time. Sequenced material: PBMCs. Every receptor here comes from a man aged 40-50 years in good health and CMV-seropositive.

The V and J genes are TRBV5-1 and TRBJ1-3; possibly TRBD1 for D (6 bases). V dropped 1 base and J dropped 0 bases, with 8 bases sitting between them. The CDR3 runs to 15 residues. CDR1 and CDR2 (germline): SGHRS, YFSETQ. CDR3 sequence (DNA): TGCGCCAGCAGCTTGCAGGGGAGCTCTGGAAACACCATATATTTT. As protein: CASSLQGSSGNTIYF.

The V gene is TRBV29-1, the J gene TRBJ1-2; 9 bases align to TRBD1. The J segment lost 2 bases and the V segment lost 7 bases, leaving 5 bases of the junction unmatched. Germline CDR1 SQVTM, CDR2 ANQGSEA. The CDR3 consists of 13 residues. The CDR3 bases are TGCAGCGGGGGGACAGGGAGCAACTATGGCTACACCTTC. As protein: CSGGTGSNYGYTF. The full variable domain, with the rest looked up from reference TRBV29-1 and TRBJ1-2, is SAVISQKPSRDICQRGTSLTIQCQVDSQVTMMFWYRQQPGQSLTLIATANQGSEATYESGFVIDKFPISRPNLTFSTLTVSNMSPEDSSIYLCSGGTGSNYGYTFGSGTRLTVV.

V and J are TRBV10-3 and TRBJ2-1; 12 bases are a match to TRBD2. V was pared by 11 bases and J by 4 bases, with 6 bases of the junction left unmatched. CDR3 length: 14 residues. Germline-derived CDR1 and CDR2 are ENHRY and SYGVKD. The CDR3 is CAGASGRDYNEQFF. The DNA of the CDR3 is TGTGCCGGTGCTAGCGGGAGGGATTACAATGAGCAGTTCTTC.

CDR3 nucleotides: TGTGCCAGCAGCCCAACTAGCGGGAACACCGGGGAGCTGTTTTTT. It yields the protein CASSPTSGNTGELFF. The chain couples TRBV7-2 to TRBJ2-2; 8 nucleotides agree with TRBD2. CDR1 is SGHTA, CDR2 FQGNSA, per germline. Germline trimming cut 5 bases from V and 1 base from J; bases unmatched to any gene: 3. The CDR3 loop spans 15 amino acids. The variable domain in full, with the rest retrieved from reference TRBV7-2 and TRBJ2-2, is GAGVSQSPSNKVTEKGKDVELRCDPISGHTALYWYRQSLGQGLEFLIYFQGNSAPDKSGLPSDRFSAERTGGSVSTLTIQRTQQEDSAVYLCASSPTSGNTGELFFGEGSRLTVL.

The rearrangement joins TRBV7-6 to TRBJ2-1, with 11 bases identical to TRBD2. V was pared by 0 bases and J by 8 bases, with 6 bases of the junction left unmatched. In germline, CDR1 is SGHVS, CDR2 FNYEAQ. The CDR3 has 16 residues. CDR3 DNA sequence: TGTGCCAGCAGCTTAGCGGGTAGCGGGGGGGCCGATGAGCAGTTCTTC. Protein: CASSLAGSGGADEQFF.

The chain uses TRBV27 and TRBJ2-2, with 10 positions matching TRBD1. Germline assignment: CDR1 MNHEY and CDR2 SMNVEV (reference sequence). With V trimmed by 1 base and J by 5 bases, 4 bases remained unmatched. The CDR3 has 16 amino acids. CDR3 amino acids: CASSLYGTGATGELFF. The CDR3 DNA reads as TGTGCCAGCAGTTTATATGGGACAGGGGCGACCGGGGAGCTGTTTTTT.